This T cell receptor beta chain is drawn from a study of blood T cell repertoires in COVID-19. In the study overall: Both acute and convalescent COVID-19 samples were obtained from the United States, Italy and Spain.

Looked up from germline, CDR1 is LGHNA and CDR2 is YSLEER. V was pared by 5 bases and J by 7 bases, with 17 bases between. The CDR3 is 15 amino acids. This clone was found once. In the original processing: Nucleated cell counts were estimated from reference gene primer amplification. Some clones are missing from TCRdb's copy, which holds only in-frame ones; the method was immunoSEQ multiplex PCR. V and J calls and clone size come straight from that table; D and trimming were deduced from the DNA. This table has approximately 110,000 clones, around 85% appearing once. The J gene is TRBJ1-4, the V gene TRBV4-3; possible D gene TRBD1, 5 bases. The sequence was obtained from a woman aged 60 to 75 with COVID-19, enrolled during active disease. The specimen was peripheral blood. CDR3 nucleotide sequence: TGCGCCAGCAGCAAAGGGCCGGGGGTGGCTGAAAAACTGTTTTTT. Protein sequence: CASSKGPGVAEKLFF.